The present TCR beta chain was sequenced within a study of Tregs in tolerant kidney transplant recipients. Repertoires were generated with immunoSEQ multiplex PCR, while TCRdb's copy carries only in-frame clones and drops some. The sample includes 50,000 to 80,000 clones, around 98% of them seen just once. Study results and limitations: The small number of patients limits these findings pending further validation. Tolerant patients' donor-specific Tregs expanded beyond overall Tregs, suggesting antigen-driven growth. The most relevant donor-specific Treg TCRbeta repertoire apparently came from expansion with activated donor B cells.

Remarks on this clone: The target antigen is unknown.

Thawed PBMCs were FACS-sorted into unstimulated CD4+CD25+CD127- regulatory T cells, CD4+CD25- non-regulatory cells, CD4 and CD8 cells. The CDR3 totals 11 residues. Trimming removed 2 bases at V and 2 bases at J, with 2 bases between. The germline gives CDR1 SGHKS, CDR2 YYEKEE (reference sequence). The source is a human donor who received a combined kidney and bone marrow transplant. The chain employs TRBV5-5 and TRBJ2-7; D gene ambiguous. The sample here was Tregs from blood, taken before the transplant. CDR3 DNA: TGTGCCAGCAGCTTTACCTACGAGCAGTACTTC. It yields the protein CASSFTYEQYF. The full variable domain, its missing parts supplied by reference TRBV5-5 and TRBJ2-7, is DAGVTQSPTHLIKTRGQQVTLRCSPISGHKSVSWYQQVLGQGPQFIFQYYEKEERGRGNFPDRFSARQFPNYSSELNVNALLLGDSALYLCASSFTYEQYFGPGTRLTVT.